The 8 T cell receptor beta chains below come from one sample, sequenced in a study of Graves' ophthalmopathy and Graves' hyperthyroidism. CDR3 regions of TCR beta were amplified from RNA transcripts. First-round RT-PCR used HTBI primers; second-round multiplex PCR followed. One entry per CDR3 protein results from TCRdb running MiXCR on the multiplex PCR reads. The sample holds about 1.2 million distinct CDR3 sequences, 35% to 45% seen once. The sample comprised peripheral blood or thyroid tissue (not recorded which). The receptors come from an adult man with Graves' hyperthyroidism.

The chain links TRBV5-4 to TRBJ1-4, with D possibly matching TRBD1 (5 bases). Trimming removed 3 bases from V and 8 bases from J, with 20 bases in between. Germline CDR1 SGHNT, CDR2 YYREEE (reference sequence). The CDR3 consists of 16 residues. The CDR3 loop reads CASSSRLRDEREKLFF. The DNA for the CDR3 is TGTGCCAGCAGCTCCCGACTCAGGGACGAACGGGAAAAACTGTTTTTT.

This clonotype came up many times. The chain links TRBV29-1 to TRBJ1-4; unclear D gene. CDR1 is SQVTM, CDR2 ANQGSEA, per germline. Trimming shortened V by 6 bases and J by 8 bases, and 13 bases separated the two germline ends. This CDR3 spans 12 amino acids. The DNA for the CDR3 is TGCAGCGTCGAGGAGGGTAACGAAAAACTGTTTTTT. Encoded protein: CSVEEGNEKLFF. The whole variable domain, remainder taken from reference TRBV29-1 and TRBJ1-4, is SAVISQKPSRDICQRGTSLTIQCQVDSQVTMMFWYRQQPGQSLTLIATANQGSEATYESGFVIDKFPISRPNLTFSTLTVSNMSPEDSSIYLCSVEEGNEKLFFGSGTQLSVL.

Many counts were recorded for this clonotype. CDR3 residues: CASSLAVLQETQYF. CDR3 in DNA: TGTGCCAGCAGCTTAGCTGTGCTACAAGAGACCCAGTACTTC. This chain uses TRBV7-9 with TRBJ2-5; unclear D gene. This CDR3 has 14 residues. Germline V gene data show CDR1 as SEHNR and CDR2 as FQNEAQ (reference sequence). V was trimmed by 0 bases and J by 2 bases, leaving 7 bases between them.

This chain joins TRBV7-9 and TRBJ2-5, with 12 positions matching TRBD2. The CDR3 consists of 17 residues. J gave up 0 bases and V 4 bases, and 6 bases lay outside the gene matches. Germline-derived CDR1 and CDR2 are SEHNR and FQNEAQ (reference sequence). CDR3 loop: CASSSVGLAGNQETQYF. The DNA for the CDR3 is TGTGCCAGCAGCTCCGTCGGACTAGCGGGGAACCAAGAGACCCAGTACTTC.

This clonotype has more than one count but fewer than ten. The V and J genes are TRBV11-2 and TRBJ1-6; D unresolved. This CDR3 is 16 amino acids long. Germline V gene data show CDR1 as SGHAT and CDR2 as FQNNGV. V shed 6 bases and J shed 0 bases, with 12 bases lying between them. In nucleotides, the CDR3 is TGTGCCAGCAGTACCACCAGGAGCTCCTATAATTCACCCCTCCACTTT. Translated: CASSTTRSSYNSPLHF.

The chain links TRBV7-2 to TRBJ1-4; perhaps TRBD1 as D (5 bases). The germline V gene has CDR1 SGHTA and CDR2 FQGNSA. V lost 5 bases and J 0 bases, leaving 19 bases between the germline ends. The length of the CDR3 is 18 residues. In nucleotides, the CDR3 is TGTGCCAGCAGCCAAGAAGTCCCCAGGGCGGCAACTAATGAAAAACTGTTTTTT. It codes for CASSQEVPRAATNEKLFF.

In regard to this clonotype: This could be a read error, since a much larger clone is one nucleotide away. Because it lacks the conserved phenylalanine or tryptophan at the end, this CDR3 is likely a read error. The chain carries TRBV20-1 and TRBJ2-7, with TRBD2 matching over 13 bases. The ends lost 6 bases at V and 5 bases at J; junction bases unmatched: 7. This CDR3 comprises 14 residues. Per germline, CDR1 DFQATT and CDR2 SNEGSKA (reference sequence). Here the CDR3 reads CSAPTSGRFHEQYL. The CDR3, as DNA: TGCAGTGCGCCGACTAGCGGGAGGTTTCACGAGCAGTACCTC.

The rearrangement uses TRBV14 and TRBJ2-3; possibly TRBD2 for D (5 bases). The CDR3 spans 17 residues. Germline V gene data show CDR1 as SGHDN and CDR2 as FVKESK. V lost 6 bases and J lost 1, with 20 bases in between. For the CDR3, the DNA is TGTGCCAGCAGTGGTAGAACGGGGATCCTCGGCACAGATACGCAGTATTTT. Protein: CASSGRTGILGTDTQYF. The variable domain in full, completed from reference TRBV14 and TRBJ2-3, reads EAGVTQFPSHSVIEKGQTVTLRCDPISGHDNLYWYRRVMGKEIKFLLHFVKESKQDESGMPNNRFLAERTGGTYSTLKVQPAELEDSGVYFCASSGRTGILGTDTQYFGPGTRLTVL.